The T cell receptor (beta chain) under discussion was sequenced for a study of shared clonotypes between healthy human individuals. Whole-study results and caveats: When compared with the clonotypes that were shared by all four sorted-subset donors, the non-shared clonotypes turned out to have lower generation probabilities.

CDR1 and CDR2 (germline): GTSNPN, SVGIG (reference sequence). The CDR3 totals 14 residues. Deep-level assay runs were performed. The material for each subset, its genomic DNA, was split evenly across several immunoSEQ plates. Produced via immunoSEQ multiplex PCR; TCRdb's table is partial and in-frame only. Altogether 110,000 or so clones are present, roughly two thirds being singletons, with the ten largest covering about a quarter. Worth noting for this clone: As yet, its antigen is unknown.

The rearrangement links TRBV30 to TRBJ2-5; D unresolved. Judging by the DNA end, TRBJ2-7 fits better; the J call may be wrong. This sequence originates from a woman aged 25 to 39 in good health. Sequenced sample: memory CD8+ T cells sorted from blood. Specified subset: CD45RO+ cells pooled with CCR7-negative TemRA cells. In DNA, the CDR3 is TGTGCCTGGAGTACCGGAAATAAGAACTACGAGCAGTACTTC. Translated: CAWSTGNKNYEQYF.